This T cell receptor beta chain was profiled in a study of T-cell memory formation after mild COVID-19. Study details: The TCR clusters were mostly specific to one donor.

Overall study findings and caveats: There was no confirmation that second-wave clones peaking on day 37 were SARS-CoV-2 specific. Pre-infection memory showed some responding clones, and this suggested that cross-reactive memory joined.

Constant-segment primers and 5'RACE yielded cDNA libraries for TCR alpha and TCR beta, each carrying sample barcodes and UMIs. TCRdb reanalysed the 5' RACE reads using MiXCR and keeps one entry per CDR3 protein. The sample lists around 260,000 distinct CDR3 sequences, around 16% occurring once. On this clonotype itself: Its specificity is not known.

CDR3 length equals 14 residues. Germline CDR1 is SGHTA and CDR2 is FQGNSA. The V and J ends lost 6 bases and 8 bases respectively, with 19 bases between them. The sample taken for sequencing was PBMCs or a T cell subset sorted from them (not recorded which). The TCR was taken from a young man who had mild COVID-19 (a few samples of this study predate the infection). Cell type and time point are not known. The chain employs TRBV7-2 and TRBJ1-2, with D maybe TRBD1 (5 bases). CDR3 coding DNA: TGTGCCAGCAGTCAAATTAGGTGGGACGGGGGCTACACCTTC. This codes for CASSQIRWDGGYTF.